Sequencing of this T cell receptor beta chain was carried out in a study of T cells after yellow fever vaccination (dated by TCRdb to the late 2010s). Regarding the complete study: The SMART-Seq v4 Ultra Low Input RNA kit was used to prepare libraries from fractions with low cell numbers. Bulk TCR alpha and beta repertoires were sequenced longitudinally to track T-cell clones before and after primary and booster YFV17D yellow fever vaccination. The cohort comprised two healthy male donors, one aged 18 to 30 and one aged 30 to 39 years. Bulk PBMC replicates and cell subsets were isolated from blood drawn at multiple timepoints before and after both primary and secondary immunization. General findings and caveats noted by the study authors: A small share of clonotypes occurred in both CD4 and CD8 compartments, likely arising from convergent recombination. Most clones expanded after primary vaccination (approximately 97% of CD4 and roughly 90% of CD8) were re-detected after the booster, suggesting that broad memory maintenance occurred. Because abundant contaminating clonotypes from the bulk population could be contained in FACS-sorted repertoires, computational filtering was required. Because only a couple of donors were included in the study, the extent to which the findings can be generalized is limited. The secondary T-cell response was weaker than the primary response but faster, peaking on day 5 instead of day 15.

Concerning this clonotype: Which antigen it targets is not known. No clone much larger than this one lies a single base away; base qualities are absent.

V is pared back by 4 bases and J by 6 bases, with 23 bases lying between the germline termini. There are 16 amino acids in the CDR3, from cysteine to phenylalanine inclusive. Only CDR3 DNA is held: 48 bases, read in frame from base 1. CDR1 is given as SGHRS and CDR2 as YFSETQ, both from the germline V gene. TCR cDNA was synthesized by 5'RACE template switching, through which a universal primer site and unique molecular identifiers were introduced. Priming of cDNA synthesis was performed from both the TCR alpha and TCR beta constant segments. Library amplification involved two PCR steps, and the second step added sample barcodes and sequencing adapters. Sequencing of libraries was performed on Illumina HiSeq 2500 (2x100 bp) or NovaSeq (2x150 bp). In the source study's methods: MIGEC was used to demultiplex reads and collapse the reads into UMI consensus sequences, and MiXCR was used for V(D)J alignment. Vaccine-responding clonotypes were identified with edgeR using replicate PBMC samples, with FDR below 0.01 and a log2 fold change above 5 up to day 15 being required. Each bulk clonotype received a CD4 or CD8 identity based on whether the sequenced CD4 or CD8 repertoire contained that clonotype at higher abundance. The raw public data were reprocessed by TCRdb itself: fastp quality trimming at Q25, MiXCR clonotype calling, in-frame beta chains only. When rows share a CDR3 protein, they turn into one entry using the most common DNA and genes. None of the V and J calls come from the authors' own analysis; TCRdb made them. The sample yields some 560,000 distinct CDR3 sequences; about 19% were counted once. The ten largest clones represent 13% to 15% of the sample.

Taken with the paper, the label for treatment or condition translates to: live attenuated yellow fever vaccine strain. At each blood-draw timepoint, two biological replicates of bulk PBMCs were collected. A standard Ficoll-Paque protocol was used to isolate PBMCs from peripheral blood. RNA was extracted with TriZol from bulk PBMCs, CD4 and CD8 fractions, and dextramer-positive and dextramer-negative fractions. The chain couples TRBV5-1 to TRBJ2-7; the D gene cannot be resolved beyond TRBD1 or TRBD2, each matching 5 bases. The sample in question was PBMCs, obtained 15 days after the yellow fever booster vaccination. The source of this sequence is a man aged 25-45 years who received the YFV17D yellow fever vaccine. For the CDR3, the sequence is CASSGTGPVGISEQYF. In nucleotides, the sequence is TGCGCCAGCAGCGGGACGGGACCGGTGGGGATCTCCGAGCAGTACTTC.